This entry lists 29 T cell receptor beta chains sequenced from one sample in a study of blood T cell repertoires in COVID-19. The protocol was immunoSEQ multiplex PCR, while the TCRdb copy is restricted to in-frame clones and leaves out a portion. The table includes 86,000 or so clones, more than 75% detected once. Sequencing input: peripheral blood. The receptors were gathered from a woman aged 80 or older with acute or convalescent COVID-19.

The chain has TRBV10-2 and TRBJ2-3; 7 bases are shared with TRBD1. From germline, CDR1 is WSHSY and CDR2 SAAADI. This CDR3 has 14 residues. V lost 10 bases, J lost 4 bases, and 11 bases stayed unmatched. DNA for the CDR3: TGCGCCACTACCGATGACAGGGCTGCAGATACGCAGTATTTT. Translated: CATTDDRAADTQYF.

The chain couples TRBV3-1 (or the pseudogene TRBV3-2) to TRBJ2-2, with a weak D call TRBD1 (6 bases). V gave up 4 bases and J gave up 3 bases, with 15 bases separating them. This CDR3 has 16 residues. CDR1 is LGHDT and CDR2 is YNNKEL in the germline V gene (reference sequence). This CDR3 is CASSLSTGWDTGELFF. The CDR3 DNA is TGTGCCAGCAGCCTCTCGACAGGATGGGACACCGGGGAGCTGTTTTTT.

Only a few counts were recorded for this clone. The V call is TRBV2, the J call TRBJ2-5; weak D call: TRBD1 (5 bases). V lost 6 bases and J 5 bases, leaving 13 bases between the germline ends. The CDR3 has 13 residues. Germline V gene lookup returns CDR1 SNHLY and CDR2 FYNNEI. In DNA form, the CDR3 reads TGTGCCAGCAGAGGGGCACCTTCGGAGACCCAGTACTTC. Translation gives CASRGAPSETQYF. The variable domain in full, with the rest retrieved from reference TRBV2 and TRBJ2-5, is EPEVTQTPSHQVTQMGQEVILRCVPISNHLYFYWYRQILGQKVEFLVSFYNNEISEKSEIFDDQFSVERPDGSNFTLKIRSTKLEDSAMYFCASRGAPSETQYFGPGTRLLVL.

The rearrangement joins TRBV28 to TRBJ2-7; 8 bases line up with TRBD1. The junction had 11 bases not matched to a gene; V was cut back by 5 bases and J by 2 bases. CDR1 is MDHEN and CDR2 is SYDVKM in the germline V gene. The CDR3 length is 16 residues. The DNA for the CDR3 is TGTGCCAGCAGTCCGACCACAGGGGGAGATACCTACGAGCAGTACTTC. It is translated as CASSPTTGGDTYEQYF.

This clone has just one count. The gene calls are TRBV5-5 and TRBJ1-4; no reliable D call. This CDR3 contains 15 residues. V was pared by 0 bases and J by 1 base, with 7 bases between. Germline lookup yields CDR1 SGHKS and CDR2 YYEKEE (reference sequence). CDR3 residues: CASSLDLLTNEKLFF. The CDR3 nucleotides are TGTGCCAGCAGCTTGGATCTCTTAACTAATGAAAAACTGTTTTTT.

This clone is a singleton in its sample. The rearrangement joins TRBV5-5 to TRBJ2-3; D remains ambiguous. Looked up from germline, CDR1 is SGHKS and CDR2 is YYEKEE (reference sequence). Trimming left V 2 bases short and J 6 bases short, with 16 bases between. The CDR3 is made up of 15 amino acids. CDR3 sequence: CASSFSVSAADTQYF. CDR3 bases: TGTGCCAGCAGCTTTAGTGTGTCCGCGGCGGATACGCAGTATTTT.

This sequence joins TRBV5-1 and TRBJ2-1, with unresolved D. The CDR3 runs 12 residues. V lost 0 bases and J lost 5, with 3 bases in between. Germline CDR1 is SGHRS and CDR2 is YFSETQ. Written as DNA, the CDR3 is TGCGCCAGCAGCTTGGGAGACAATGAGCAGTTCTTC. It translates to CASSLGDNEQFF.

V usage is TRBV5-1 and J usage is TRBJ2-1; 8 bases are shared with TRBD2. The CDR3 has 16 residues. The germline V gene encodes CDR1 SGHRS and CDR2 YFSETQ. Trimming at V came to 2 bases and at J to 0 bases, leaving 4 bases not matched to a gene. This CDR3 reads CASSLVGTSSYNEQFF. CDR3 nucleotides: TGCGCCAGCAGCTTAGTCGGGACTAGCTCCTACAATGAGCAGTTCTTC. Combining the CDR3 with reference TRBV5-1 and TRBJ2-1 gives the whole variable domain KAGVTQTPRYLIKTRGQQVTLSCSPISGHRSVSWYQQTPGQGLQFLFEYFSETQRNKGNFPGRFSGRQFSNSRSEMNVSTLELGDSALYLCASSLVGTSSYNEQFFGPGTRLTVL.

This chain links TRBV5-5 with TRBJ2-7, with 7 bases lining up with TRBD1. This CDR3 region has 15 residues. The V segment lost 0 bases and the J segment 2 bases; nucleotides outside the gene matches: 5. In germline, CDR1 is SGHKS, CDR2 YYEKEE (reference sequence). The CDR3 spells CASSLAGTATYEQYF. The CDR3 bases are TGTGCCAGCAGCTTGGCCGGGACAGCCACCTACGAGCAGTACTTC.

In nucleotides, the CDR3 is TGTGCCAGCAGCGAGCCACGAAGCGGAGATACGCAGTATTTT. This encodes CASSEPRSGDTQYF. The chain recombines TRBV7-9 with TRBJ2-3; weak D call: TRBD2 (5 bases). V was pared by 5 bases and J by 5 bases, with 14 bases between. This CDR3 has 14 amino acids. Per the germline V gene, CDR1 is SEHNR and CDR2 is FQNEAQ (reference sequence).

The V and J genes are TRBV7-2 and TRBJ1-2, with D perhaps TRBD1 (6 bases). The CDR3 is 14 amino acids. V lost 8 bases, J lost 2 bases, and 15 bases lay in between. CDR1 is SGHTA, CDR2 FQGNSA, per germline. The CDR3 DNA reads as TGTGCCAGCGGGGGGGCAGCAGTCAACTATGGCTACACCTTC. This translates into CASGGAAVNYGYTF. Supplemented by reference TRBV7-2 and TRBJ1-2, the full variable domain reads GAGVSQSPSNKVTEKGKDVELRCDPISGHTALYWYRQSLGQGLEFLIYFQGNSAPDKSGLPSDRFSAERTGGSVSTLTIQRTQQEDSAVYLCASGGAAVNYGYTFGSGTRLTVV.

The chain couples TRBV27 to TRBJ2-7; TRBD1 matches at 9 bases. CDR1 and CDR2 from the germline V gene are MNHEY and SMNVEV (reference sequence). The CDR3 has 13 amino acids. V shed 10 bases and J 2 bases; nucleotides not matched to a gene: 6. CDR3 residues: CATRTGVAYEQYF. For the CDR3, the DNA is TGTGCCACCCGGACAGGGGTCGCCTACGAGCAGTACTTC.

The CDR3 DNA is TGTGCCAGCCTCGGGACAGGTCCGGAAATGAGCTCCTACGAGCAGTACTTC. As protein: CASLGTGPEMSSYEQYF. The chain is built from TRBV28 and TRBJ2-7, with TRBD1 matching 8 bases. The trim removed 8 bases at V and 0 bases at J, leaving 15 bases unmatched. Germline-derived CDR1 and CDR2 are MDHEN and SYDVKM. The CDR3 is made up of 17 amino acids.

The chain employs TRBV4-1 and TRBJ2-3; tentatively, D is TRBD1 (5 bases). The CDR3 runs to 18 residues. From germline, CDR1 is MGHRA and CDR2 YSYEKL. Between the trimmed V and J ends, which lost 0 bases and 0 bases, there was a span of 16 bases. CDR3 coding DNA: TGCGCCAGCAGCCAAGAGGGAAGGGGCCCCATTAGCACAGATACGCAGTATTTT. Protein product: CASSQEGRGPISTDTQYF.

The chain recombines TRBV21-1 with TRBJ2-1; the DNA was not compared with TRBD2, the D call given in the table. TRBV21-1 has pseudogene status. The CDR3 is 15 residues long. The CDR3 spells CASRSGGGLSNEQFF. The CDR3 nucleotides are TGTGCCAGCCGGTCCGGGGGGGGCCTATCCAATGAGCAGTTCTTC.

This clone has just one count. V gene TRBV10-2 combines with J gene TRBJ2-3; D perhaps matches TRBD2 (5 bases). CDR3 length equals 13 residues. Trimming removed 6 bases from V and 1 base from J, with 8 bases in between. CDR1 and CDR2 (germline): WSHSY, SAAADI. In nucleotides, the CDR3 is TGCGCCAGCAGGGCGAGGGGCACAGATACGCAGTATTTT. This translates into CASRARGTDTQYF.

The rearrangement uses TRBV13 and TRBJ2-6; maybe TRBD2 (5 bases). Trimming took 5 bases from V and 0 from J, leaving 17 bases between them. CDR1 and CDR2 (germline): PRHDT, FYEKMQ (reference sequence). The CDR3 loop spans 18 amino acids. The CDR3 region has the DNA TGTGCCAGCAGCCCCAGACGGGCGGGCCTCTCTGGGGCCAACGTCCTGACTTTC. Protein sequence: CASSPRRAGLSGANVLTF.

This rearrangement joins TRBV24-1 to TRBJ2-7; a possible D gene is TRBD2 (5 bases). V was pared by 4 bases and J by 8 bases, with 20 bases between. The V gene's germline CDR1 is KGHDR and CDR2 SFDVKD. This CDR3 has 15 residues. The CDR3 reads CATSEWTAGFLKQYF. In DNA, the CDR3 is TGTGCCACCAGTGAGTGGACTGCCGGGTTTTTGAAGCAGTACTTC.

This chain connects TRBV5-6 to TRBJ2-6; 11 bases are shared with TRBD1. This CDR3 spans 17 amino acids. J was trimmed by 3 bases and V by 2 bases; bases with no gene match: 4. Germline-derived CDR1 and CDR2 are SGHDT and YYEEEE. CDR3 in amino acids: CASSLRTGGSGANVLTF. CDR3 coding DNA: TGTGCCAGCAGCTTAAGGACAGGGGGCAGTGGGGCCAACGTCCTGACTTTC. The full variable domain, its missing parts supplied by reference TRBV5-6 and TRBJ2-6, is DAGVTQSPTHLIKTRGQQVTLRCSPKSGHDTVSWYQQALGQGPQFIFQYYEEEERQRGNFPDRFSGHQFPNYSSELNVNALLLGDSALYLCASSLRTGGSGANVLTFGAGSRLTVL.

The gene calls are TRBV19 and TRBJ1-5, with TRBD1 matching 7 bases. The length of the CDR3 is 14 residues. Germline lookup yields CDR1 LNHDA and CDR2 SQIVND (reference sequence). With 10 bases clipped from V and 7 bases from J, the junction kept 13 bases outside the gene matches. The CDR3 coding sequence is TGTGCCACCACGTTGACAGGGTTCGGACAGCCCCAGCATTTT. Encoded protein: CATTLTGFGQPQHF.

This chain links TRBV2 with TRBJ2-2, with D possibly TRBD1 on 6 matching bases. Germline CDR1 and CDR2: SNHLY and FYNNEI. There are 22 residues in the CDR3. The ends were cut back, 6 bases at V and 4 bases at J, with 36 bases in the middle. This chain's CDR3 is CASSVSTYRPGTRTGSTGELFF. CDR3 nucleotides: TGTGCCAGCAGCGTAAGCACCTATCGTCCCGGGACACGAACGGGCAGCACCGGGGAGCTGTTTTTT.

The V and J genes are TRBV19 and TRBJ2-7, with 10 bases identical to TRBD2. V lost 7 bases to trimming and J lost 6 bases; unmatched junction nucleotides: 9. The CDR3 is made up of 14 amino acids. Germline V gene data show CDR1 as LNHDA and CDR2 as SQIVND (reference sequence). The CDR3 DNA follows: TGTGCCAGTAATTCTCTAGCGGGAGCCGGCGAGCAGTACTTC. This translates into CASNSLAGAGEQYF.

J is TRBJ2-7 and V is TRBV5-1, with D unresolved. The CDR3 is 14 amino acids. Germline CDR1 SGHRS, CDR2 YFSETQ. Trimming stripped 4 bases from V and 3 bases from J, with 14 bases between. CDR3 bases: TGCGCCAGCAGCCTTGATTTCAGGAACTACGAGCAGTACTTC. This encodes CASSLDFRNYEQYF.

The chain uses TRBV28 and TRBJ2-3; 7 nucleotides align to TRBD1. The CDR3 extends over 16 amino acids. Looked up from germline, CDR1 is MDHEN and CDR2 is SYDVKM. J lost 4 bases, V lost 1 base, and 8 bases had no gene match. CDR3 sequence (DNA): TGTGCCAGCAGTTTATATTCCGGGACAGTCCCAGATACGCAGTATTTT. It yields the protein CASSLYSGTVPDTQYF.

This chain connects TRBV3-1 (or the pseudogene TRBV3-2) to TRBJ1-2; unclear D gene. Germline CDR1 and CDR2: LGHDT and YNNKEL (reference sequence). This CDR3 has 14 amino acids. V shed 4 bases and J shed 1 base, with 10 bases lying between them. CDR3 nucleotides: TGTGCCAGCAGCCCCCTTAATGTTAACTATGGCTACACCTTC. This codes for CASSPLNVNYGYTF.

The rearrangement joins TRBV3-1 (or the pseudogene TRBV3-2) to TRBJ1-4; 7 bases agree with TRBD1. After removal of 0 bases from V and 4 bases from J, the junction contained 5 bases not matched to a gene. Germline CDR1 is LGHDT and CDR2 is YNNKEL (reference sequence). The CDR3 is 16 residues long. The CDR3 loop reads CASSQETTGFNEKLFF. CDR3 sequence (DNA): TGTGCCAGCAGCCAAGAGACGACAGGGTTTAATGAAAAACTGTTTTTT.

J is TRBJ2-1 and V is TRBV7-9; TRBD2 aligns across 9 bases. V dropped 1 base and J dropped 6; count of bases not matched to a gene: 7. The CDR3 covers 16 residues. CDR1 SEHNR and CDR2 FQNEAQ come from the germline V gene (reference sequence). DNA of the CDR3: TGTGCCAGCAGCTTAGTAGGAGCGGGAGGATTCAATGAGCAGTTCTTC. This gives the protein CASSLVGAGGFNEQFF. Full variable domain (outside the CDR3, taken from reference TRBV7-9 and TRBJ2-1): DTGVSQNPRHKITKRGQNVTFRCDPISEHNRLYWYRQTLGQGPEFLTYFQNEAQLEKSRLLSDRFSAERPKGSFSTLEIQRTEQGDSAMYLCASSLVGAGGFNEQFFGPGTRLTVL.

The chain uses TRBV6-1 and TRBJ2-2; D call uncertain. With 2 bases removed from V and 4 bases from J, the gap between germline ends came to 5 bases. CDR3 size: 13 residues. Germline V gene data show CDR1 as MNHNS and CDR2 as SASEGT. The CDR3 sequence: CASSELRTGELFF. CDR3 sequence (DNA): TGTGCCAGCAGTGAACTGCGCACCGGGGAGCTGTTTTTT.

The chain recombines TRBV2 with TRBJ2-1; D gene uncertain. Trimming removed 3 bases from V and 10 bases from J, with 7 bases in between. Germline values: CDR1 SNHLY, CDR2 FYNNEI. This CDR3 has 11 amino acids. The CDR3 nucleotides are TGTGCCAGCAGTGACTCGCGGGAGCAGTTCTTC. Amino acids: CASSDSREQFF.